The following is a T cell receptor beta chain sequence with its context. The sample comes from a study of blood T cell repertoires in COVID-19. Whole-study context: Acute and convalescent COVID-19 samples came from the United States, Italy and Spain. From T cells, B-cell-depleted T cells, or PBMCs came the material, which was cDNA or gDNA.

TCRdb's table, derived via immunoSEQ multiplex PCR, lists solely in-frame clones and lacks some. Here the sample spans approximately 90,000 clones, about four fifths being singletons. The germline V and J ends were trimmed by 2 bases and 4 bases, with 17 bases remaining between them. The CDR3 has 16 amino acids. The V gene's germline CDR1 is LNHDA and CDR2 SQIVND (reference sequence). The clonotype was recovered from a woman over 75 with acute or convalescent COVID-19. This sequence joins TRBV19 and TRBJ1-2; D is ambiguous. The sequenced material came from peripheral blood. CDR3 sequence: CASSIRSGRFTYGYTF. CDR3 in DNA: TGTGCCAGTAGTATAAGATCAGGTCGGTTTACCTATGGCTACACCTTC.